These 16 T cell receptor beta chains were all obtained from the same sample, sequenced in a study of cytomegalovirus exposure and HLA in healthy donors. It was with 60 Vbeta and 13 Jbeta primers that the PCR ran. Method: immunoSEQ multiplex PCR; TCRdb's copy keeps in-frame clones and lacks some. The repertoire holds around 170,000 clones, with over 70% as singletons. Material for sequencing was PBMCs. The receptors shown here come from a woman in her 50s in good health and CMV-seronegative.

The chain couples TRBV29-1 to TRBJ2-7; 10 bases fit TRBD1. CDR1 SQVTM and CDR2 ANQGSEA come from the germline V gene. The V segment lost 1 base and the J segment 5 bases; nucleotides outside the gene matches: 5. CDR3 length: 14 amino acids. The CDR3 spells CSVEGDRGEDEQYF. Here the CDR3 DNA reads TGCAGCGTTGAAGGGGACAGGGGAGAAGACGAGCAGTACTTC.

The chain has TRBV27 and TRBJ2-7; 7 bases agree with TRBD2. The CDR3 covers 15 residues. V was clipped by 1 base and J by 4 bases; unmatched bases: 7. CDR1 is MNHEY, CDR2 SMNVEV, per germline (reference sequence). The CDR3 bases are TGTGCCAGCAGTTTATTGGGGGGGGAAACTTACGAGCAGTACTTC. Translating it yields CASSLLGGETYEQYF.

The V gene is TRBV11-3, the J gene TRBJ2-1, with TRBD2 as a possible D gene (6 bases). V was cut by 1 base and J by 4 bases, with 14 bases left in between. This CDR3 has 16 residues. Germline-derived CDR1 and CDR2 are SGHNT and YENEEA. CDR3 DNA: TGTGCCAGCAGCTTAGGCCGAGGAGGGGCGTACAATGAGCAGTTCTTC. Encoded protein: CASSLGRGGAYNEQFF.

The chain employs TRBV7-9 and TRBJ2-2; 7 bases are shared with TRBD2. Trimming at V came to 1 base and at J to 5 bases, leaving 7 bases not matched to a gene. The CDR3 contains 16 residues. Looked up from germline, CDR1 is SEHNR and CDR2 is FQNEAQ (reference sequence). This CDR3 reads CASSLEGGGRTGELFF. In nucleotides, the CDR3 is TGTGCCAGCAGCTTAGAGGGCGGGGGAAGAACCGGGGAGCTGTTTTTT.

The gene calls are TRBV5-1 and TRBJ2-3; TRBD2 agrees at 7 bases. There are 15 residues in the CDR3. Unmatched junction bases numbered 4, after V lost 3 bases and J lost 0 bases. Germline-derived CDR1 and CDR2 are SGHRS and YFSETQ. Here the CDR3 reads CASSSSSGSTDTQYF. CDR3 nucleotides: TGCGCCAGCAGCTCCTCTAGCGGTAGCACAGATACGCAGTATTTT.

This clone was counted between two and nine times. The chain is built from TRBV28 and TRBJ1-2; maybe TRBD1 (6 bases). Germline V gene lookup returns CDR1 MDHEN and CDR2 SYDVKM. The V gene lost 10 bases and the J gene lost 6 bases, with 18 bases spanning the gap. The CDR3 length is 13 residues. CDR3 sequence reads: CATLLTGFHGYTF. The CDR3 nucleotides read TGTGCCACCCTACTCACAGGGTTCCATGGCTACACCTTC.

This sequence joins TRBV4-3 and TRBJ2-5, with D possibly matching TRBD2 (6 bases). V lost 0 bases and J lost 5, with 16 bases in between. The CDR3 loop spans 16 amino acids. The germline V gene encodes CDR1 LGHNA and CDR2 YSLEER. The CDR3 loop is CASSQEIAQGRETQYF. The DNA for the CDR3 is TGCGCCAGCAGCCAAGAAATAGCACAAGGGAGGGAGACCCAGTACTTC.

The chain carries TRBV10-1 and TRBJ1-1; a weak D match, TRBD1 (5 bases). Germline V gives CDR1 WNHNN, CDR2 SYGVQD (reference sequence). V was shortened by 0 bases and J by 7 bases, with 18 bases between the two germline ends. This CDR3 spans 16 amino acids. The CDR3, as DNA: TGCGCCAGCAGTGAGTCCCATGGGCAGGGTATGATTGAAGCTTTCTTT. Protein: CASSESHGQGMIEAFF.

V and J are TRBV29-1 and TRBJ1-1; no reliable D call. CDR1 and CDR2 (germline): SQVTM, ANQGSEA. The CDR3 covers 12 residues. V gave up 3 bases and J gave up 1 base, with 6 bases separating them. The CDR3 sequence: CSVDLGNTEAFF. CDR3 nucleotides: TGCAGCGTTGACCTCGGGAACACTGAAGCTTTCTTT.

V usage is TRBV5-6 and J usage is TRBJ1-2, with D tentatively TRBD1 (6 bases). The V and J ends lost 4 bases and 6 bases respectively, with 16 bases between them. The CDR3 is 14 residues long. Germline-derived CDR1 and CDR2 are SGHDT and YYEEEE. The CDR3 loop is CASSPKQGADGYTF. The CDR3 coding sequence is TGTGCCAGCAGCCCGAAACAGGGTGCGGATGGCTACACCTTC.

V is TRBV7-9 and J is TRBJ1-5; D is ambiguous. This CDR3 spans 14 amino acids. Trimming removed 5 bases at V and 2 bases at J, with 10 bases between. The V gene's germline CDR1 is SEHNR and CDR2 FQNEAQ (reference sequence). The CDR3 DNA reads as TGTGCCAGCAGCCGGACCGGGGGCAATCAGCCCCAGCATTTT. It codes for CASSRTGGNQPQHF.

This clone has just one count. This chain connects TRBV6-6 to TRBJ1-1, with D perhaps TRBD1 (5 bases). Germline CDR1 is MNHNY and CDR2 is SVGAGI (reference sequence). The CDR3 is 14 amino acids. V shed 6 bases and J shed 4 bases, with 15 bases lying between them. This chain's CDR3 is CASRGLGGVTEAFF. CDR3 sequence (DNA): TGTGCCAGCAGGGGCCTGGGGGGAGTCACTGAAGCTTTCTTT.

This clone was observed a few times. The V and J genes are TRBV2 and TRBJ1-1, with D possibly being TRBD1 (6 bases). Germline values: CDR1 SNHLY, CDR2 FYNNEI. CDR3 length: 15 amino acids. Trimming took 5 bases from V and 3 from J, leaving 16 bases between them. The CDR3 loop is CASSRSGAWDTEAFF. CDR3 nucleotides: TGTGCCAGCAGTAGGTCAGGGGCGTGGGACACTGAAGCTTTCTTT.

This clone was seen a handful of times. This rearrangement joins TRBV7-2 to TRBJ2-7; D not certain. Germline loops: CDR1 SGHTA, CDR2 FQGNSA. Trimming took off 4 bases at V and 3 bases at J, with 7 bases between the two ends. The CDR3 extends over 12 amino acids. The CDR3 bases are TGTGCCAGCAGCTCGCTGCGCTACGAGCAGTACTTC. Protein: CASSSLRYEQYF.

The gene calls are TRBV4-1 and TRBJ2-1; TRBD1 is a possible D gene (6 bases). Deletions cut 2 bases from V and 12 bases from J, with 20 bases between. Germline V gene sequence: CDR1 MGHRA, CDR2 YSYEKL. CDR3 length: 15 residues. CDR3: CASSQPTGPRIGQFF. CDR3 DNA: TGCGCCAGCAGCCAACCGACAGGTCCCCGCATAGGGCAGTTCTTC.

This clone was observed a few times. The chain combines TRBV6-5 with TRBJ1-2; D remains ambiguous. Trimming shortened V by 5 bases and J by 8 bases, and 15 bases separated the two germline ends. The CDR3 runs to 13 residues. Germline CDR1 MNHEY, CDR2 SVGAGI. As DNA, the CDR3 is TGTGCCAGCAGTGCTCGGGTCGGTGACGGCTACACCTTC. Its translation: CASSARVGDGYTF.